The 15 T cell receptor beta chains in this list originate from one sample, sequenced in a study of OX40 agonist ivuxolimab in advanced cancers. The table came from immunoSEQ multiplex PCR; TCRdb's copy has only in-frame clones and leaves some out. The sample yields some 43,000 clones, 75% to 90% seen once. The sample in question was CD4+ or CD8+ T cells sorted from blood, obtained in a trial of the OX40 agonist ivuxolimab. These receptor sequences come from an adult with an advanced solid tumor such as melanoma, head and neck, liver or kidney cancer.

The rearrangement uses TRBV5-4 and TRBJ1-2, with TRBD1 matching over 7 bases. This CDR3 is built from 15 residues. Trimming at V came to 0 bases and at J to 5 bases, leaving 7 bases not matched to a gene. Per germline, CDR1 SGHNT and CDR2 YYREEE (reference sequence). The CDR3 bases are TGTGCCAGCAGCTTGGCCGAGGGGACAGCATATGGCTACACCTTC. Translation gives CASSLAEGTAYGYTF.

This chain links TRBV6-1 with TRBJ1-3, with D uncertain. CDR3 length equals 12 residues. With 1 base removed from V and 5 bases from J, the gap between germline ends came to 3 bases. Germline V CDR1 and CDR2: MNHNS, SASEGT. This chain's CDR3 is CASSEVRNTIYF. CDR3 sequence (DNA): TGTGCCAGCAGTGAAGTTCGAAACACCATATATTTT.

V usage is TRBV28 and J usage is TRBJ1-1, with unresolved D. The CDR3 consists of 13 residues. Per germline, CDR1 MDHEN and CDR2 SYDVKM. Trimming removed 1 base from V and 4 bases from J, with 7 bases in between. The CDR3 DNA follows: TGTGCCAGCAGTTTATTAAGTGGCACTGAAGCTTTCTTT. Its protein product is CASSLLSGTEAFF.

The chain recombines TRBV28 with TRBJ1-1; no reliable D call. This CDR3 spans 12 amino acids. V was pared by 4 bases and J by 0 bases, with 3 bases between. Germline CDR1 is MDHEN and CDR2 is SYDVKM. CDR3 amino acids: CASSYVNTEAFF. The DNA of the CDR3 is TGTGCCAGCAGTTATGTGAACACTGAAGCTTTCTTT.

The rearrangement joins TRBV6-6 to TRBJ2-7; the D gene is possibly TRBD2 (6 bases). Trimming shortened V by 8 bases and J by 0 bases, and 11 bases separated the two germline ends. This CDR3 is 13 amino acids long. Germline lookup yields CDR1 MNHNY and CDR2 SVGAGI (reference sequence). The CDR3 DNA reads TGTGCCAGCCAGGAGGGCAGCTCCTACGAGCAGTACGTC. This sequence encodes CASQEGSSYEQYV.

This chain connects TRBV5-1 to TRBJ2-3; no definite D call. V lost 1 base to trimming and J lost 0 bases, with 9 bases between them. From germline, CDR1 is SGHRS and CDR2 YFSETQ. The CDR3 has 15 residues. CDR3 amino acids: CASSLRGTSTDTQYF. The DNA of the CDR3 is TGCGCCAGCAGCTTGCGAGGTACTAGCACAGATACGCAGTATTTT. Complete variable domain (other parts from reference TRBV5-1 and TRBJ2-3): KAGVTQTPRYLIKTRGQQVTLSCSPISGHRSVSWYQQTPGQGLQFLFEYFSETQRNKGNFPGRFSGRQFSNSRSEMNVSTLELGDSALYLCASSLRGTSTDTQYFGPGTRLTVL.

V is TRBV6-5 and J is TRBJ1-2, with D hard to call. Germline V lookup: CDR1 MNHEY, CDR2 SVGAGI. The CDR3 sequence is 13 residues long. Trimming stripped 8 bases from V and 7 bases from J, with 17 bases between. The CDR3 here is CASAPGETAGYTF. As DNA, the CDR3 is TGTGCCAGCGCGCCGGGTGAAACGGCTGGCTACACCTTC.

The V call is TRBV7-9, the J call TRBJ2-5; 7 bases fit TRBD1. CDR1 and CDR2 from the germline V gene are SEHNR and FQNEAQ (reference sequence). Trimming took 5 bases from V and 5 from J; bases not matched to a gene: 11. The length of the CDR3 is 15 residues. In nucleotides, the CDR3 is TGTGCCAGCAGCCAGGAGACAGGGATAGGGGAGACCCAGTACTTC. It specifies CASSQETGIGETQYF.

The genes are TRBV27 and TRBJ1-2, with 8 bases fitting TRBD1. V gave up 6 bases and J gave up 3 bases; unmatched junction bases: 3. The CDR3 extends over 13 amino acids. CDR1 MNHEY and CDR2 SMNVEV come from the germline V gene (reference sequence). The CDR3 sequence: CASRPGGYYGYTF. The CDR3 DNA follows: TGTGCCAGCAGGCCAGGGGGCTACTATGGCTACACCTTC.

The rearrangement links TRBV7-9 to TRBJ2-1; 8 bases map to TRBD1. CDR1 is SEHNR and CDR2 is FQNEAQ in the germline V gene (reference sequence). With V trimmed by 2 bases and J by 3 bases, 6 bases remained unmatched. The length of the CDR3 is 16 residues. CDR3 protein: CASSLIGQGNYNEQFF. Here the CDR3 DNA reads TGTGCCAGCAGCTTAATAGGACAGGGTAACTACAATGAGCAGTTCTTC.

The rearrangement joins TRBV4-1 to TRBJ1-1; D gene ambiguous. Germline V gene lookup returns CDR1 MGHRA and CDR2 YSYEKL. V lost 4 bases to trimming and J lost 4 bases, with 7 bases between them. The CDR3 is 12 amino acids. The CDR3 DNA follows: TGCGCCAGCAGCCCGGTCGGCACTGAAGCTTTCTTT. Its protein is CASSPVGTEAFF.

The gene calls are TRBV6-5 and TRBJ2-1, with a tentative D call TRBD1 (6 bases). Trimming removed 5 bases at V and 6 bases at J, with 8 bases between. Germline-derived CDR1 and CDR2 are MNHEY and SVGAGI. The CDR3 runs 12 residues. CDR3 bases: TGTGCCAGCAGTGGACAGATCAATGAGCAGTTCTTC. It specifies CASSGQINEQFF.

The chain carries TRBV27 and TRBJ2-5; D gene unclear. V lost 5 bases to trimming and J lost 1 base, with 20 bases between them. The CDR3 runs to 17 residues. Per the germline V gene, CDR1 is MNHEY and CDR2 is SMNVEV (reference sequence). The CDR3: CASSPTSYGVGQETQYF. CDR3 coding DNA: TGTGCCAGCAGTCCCACTTCCTATGGGGTGGGCCAAGAGACCCAGTACTTC.

The rearrangement joins TRBV7-3 to TRBJ1-1, with D hard to call. CDR1 SGHTA and CDR2 FQGTGA come from the germline V gene. The CDR3 spans 13 residues. V lost 3 bases and J 1 base, leaving 6 bases between the germline ends. The DNA of the CDR3 is TGTGCCAGCAGCTTTGAGTGGAACACTGAAGCTTTCTTT. Translating it yields CASSFEWNTEAFF.

V is TRBV5-8 and J is TRBJ1-2; no clear D gene. The germline gives CDR1 SGHTS, CDR2 YDEGEE. The CDR3 contains 13 residues. Trimming took 0 bases from V and 4 from J, leaving 7 bases between them. The CDR3 here is CASSLERIYGYTF. The CDR3 coding sequence is TGTGCCAGCAGCTTGGAACGAATCTATGGCTACACCTTC.